The present T cell receptor beta chain was sequenced within a study of CD8 T cells in ankylosing spondylitis. In TCRdb, the 5' RACE reads were re-called with MiXCR into one record per CDR3 protein. Among roughly 140,000 distinct CDR3 sequences listed, under 45% were seen once. The V end was cut by 0 bases, the J end by 3 bases, with 15 bases between. Germline loops: CDR1 SGHDN, CDR2 FVKESK. This CDR3 is built from 16 residues. The clonotype originates from a male donor with ankylosing spondylitis. This sequence joins TRBV14 and TRBJ2-7; D possibly corresponds to TRBD1 (6 bases). Sequencing was carried out using synovial fluid, either unsorted or a sorted T cell fraction (not recorded which). The CDR3 DNA is TGTGCCAGCAGCCAAGATGACCGGACAGATGGCTACGAGCAGTACTTC. As protein: CASSQDDRTDGYEQYF.